Listed here is a single TCR beta chain. Its target is not known. TCRdb re-called the reads through MiXCR, storing one row per CDR3 protein. Among 450,000 to 600,000 distinct CDR3 sequences listed, roughly 42% were seen once. The data are from a study of T cell repertoires in cytomegalovirus infection. Whole-study context: HLA-C-restricted CMV epitopes, recently identified, and well-studied HLA-B-restricted ones were used by the study. Public TCR beta signatures marked donors with CMV infection and the matching HLA.

The CDR3 length is 13 residues. V was cut by 0 bases and J by 4 bases, with 5 bases left in between. Looked up from germline, CDR1 is MRHNA and CDR2 is SNTAGT. Material: cultured PBMCs, obtained from culture after CMV antigen stimulation. The TCR originated in a human donor in good health (CMV status not recorded). Some clones in this sample may be carry-over from other donors' samples. The chain carries TRBV6-4 and TRBJ2-3; D is unclear. The CDR3 DNA reads TGTGCCAGCAGTGACTCGATAGCAGATACGCAGTATTTT. As protein: CASSDSIADTQYF.